This T cell receptor beta chain stems from a study of CD8 T cells in Susac syndrome. General study findings and limits: Susac-specific public clones numbered some 16 in total CD8+ repertoires (and five in CD8+ TEMRA repertoires). It was in TEMRA cells and active patients that Susac CD8+ clonal expansion peaked. Individuals included in the TCR sequencing and HLA analysis were acknowledged by the study to be relatively few in number.

Worth noting for this clonotype: No antigen is known for it.

The patients with Susac syndrome were individuals who fulfilled the recently defined diagnostic criteria for disease that was either definite or probable. RNA was extracted with the RNeasy kit, and a quantity of roughly 0.45 to 1 ug was reverse transcribed using random hexamers. In TCRdb, the immunoSEQ multiplex PCR reads were re-called with MiXCR into one record per CDR3 protein. The data show about 150,000 distinct CDR3 sequences, with around 93% seen just once and about 0.18% held by the top ten. The CDR3 sequence is 14 residues long. V dropped 4 bases and J dropped 6 bases, with 16 bases sitting between them. Germline V gene sequence: CDR1 MDHEN, CDR2 SYDVKM.

The clonotype originates from a human donor with Susac syndrome. This rearrangement joins TRBV28 to TRBJ2-7; no firm D call. What was sequenced was CD8+ T cells from PBMCs. The CDR3 reads CASSSTIMGVEQYF. CDR3 DNA: TGTGCCAGCAGTTCAACCATCATGGGTGTCGAGCAGTACTTC.